Below, one T cell receptor beta chain is given with its context. The antigen it binds to is not known. Base qualities are not at hand, and no much larger clone is one base apart. Samples from volunteer blood donors who had recovered from COVID-19 were contributed by a second Seattle source. Collaborating institutions collected whole blood in K2EDTA tubes following their own protocols. Collaborator samples were shipped for TCRbeta analysis as frozen whole blood, isolated PBMCs, or DNA extracted from either sample type. The immunoSEQ Assay, a bias-controlled multiplex PCR, was used to amplify TCRbeta CDR3 regions from genomic DNA. The study's own analysis went as follows. The number of nucleated cells in each sample was estimated by amplification of reference gene primers within the assay. To quantify the absolute abundance of each unique TCRbeta CDR3 rearrangement, sequence reads were collapsed and filtered. For each sample, productive Simpson clonality was calculated as the square root of Simpson's diversity index over productive rearrangements. The table comes from immuneACCESS by way of TCRdb, which keeps in-frame sequences with V and J called. Part of the clones is missing from these tables; in studies checked, under half for an unresolved V gene and the rest for unknown reasons. The V and J calls and clone size were taken over from that table, and D and trimming were inferred from the DNA. This sample has about 130,000 clones in its table, and roughly 84% of those were observed once. Around 12% of the sample is in the top ten clones.

Via the germline V gene (reference sequence), CDR1 is SGHKS and CDR2 YYEKEE. The junction shows trimming of 2 bases on V and 6 bases on J, plus 14 bases between the germline ends. The CDR3 covers 15 residues, taking in both the cysteine and the phenylalanine. The retained sequence is limited to the CDR3, 45 bases, with the frame set at the first base. This sample is part of a study of blood T cell repertoires in COVID-19 (TCRdb year 2020). General notes on the study: Collaborator samples came from the United States, Italy and Spain and covered acute and convalescent phases of COVID-19. The prospective study material was composed of cDNA or gDNA derived from T cells, B-cell-depleted T cells, or PBMCs. The dataset comprised deeply sampled blood TCRbeta repertoires from subjects exposed to, actively infected with, or recovered from COVID-19. The repertoires were released in a freely available public database meant as a resource for research on the immune response to SARS-CoV-2. The samples were drawn from two sources: the first 160 participants of the ongoing ImmuneRACE study, and 1,000 to 1,500 subjects contributed by 6 global collaborators. The sample metadata nearly always contained a de-identified subject ID, COVID-19 status, age in years and sex. Where available, HLA class I and class II types were taken from metadata supplied by the sample provider and were not determined by assay-based typing. Findings and caveats that apply to the study as a whole: How much clinical and demographic metadata was included differed by source and by participant, and the metadata was provided uncurated.

The sample comprised peripheral blood. This receptor was taken from a woman aged 25 to 39 who had recovered from COVID-19. The chain links TRBV5-5 with TRBJ2-2; TRBD2 is a weak D gene call, 6 bases matching. The nucleotide sequence reads as follows: TGTGCCAGCAGCTTCGGGGGTCGGTACGCCGGGGAGCTGTTTTTT. This sequence encodes CASSFGGRYAGELFF.